The clone carrying this TCR beta chain was detected only a few times. Its cognate antigen is unknown. Time point here: patch test 2, 6 weeks after DPC sensitization. This sample's treatment: therapeutic diphenylcyclopropenone sensitization with weekly scalp DPC. CDR1 is SGHDN, CDR2 FVKESK, per germline. Deletions cut 6 bases from V and 5 bases from J, with 13 bases between. The CDR3 totals 14 residues. The library tagged each cDNA molecule with unique molecular identifiers. TCRdb reprocessed the RACE reads via MiXCR and lists one record per CDR3 protein. The sample has just over 350,000 distinct CDR3 sequences; around 6% are singletons. These data belong to a study of human T cells and chemical hapten exposure. Study-wide points: The study found that DPC sensitization did not change TCRs above 1 in 1000 frequency.

Sequenced material: whole blood, taken in connection with sensitization to the hapten diphenylcyclopropenone (DPC). The sequence derives from a woman younger than 35 with alopecia areata. Some clones in this sample may be carry-over from other donors' samples. The chain uses TRBV14 and TRBJ1-4; D gene unclear. CDR3 in amino acids: CASRRVPGNEKLFF. CDR3 DNA: TGTGCCAGCAGAAGAGTTCCGGGAAATGAAAAACTGTTTTTT. Variable domain in full (rest from reference TRBV14 and TRBJ1-4): EAGVTQFPSHSVIEKGQTVTLRCDPISGHDNLYWYRRVMGKEIKFLLHFVKESKQDESGMPNNRFLAERTGGTYSTLKVQPAELEDSGVYFCASRRVPGNEKLFFGSGTQLSVL.